One sample yielded the 26 T cell receptor beta chains listed below, sequenced in a study of T-cell memory formation after mild COVID-19. TCRdb redid the calling of the 5' RACE reads with MiXCR, one entry per CDR3 protein. The sample holds roughly 200,000 distinct CDR3 sequences, 16% seen once. The specimen sequenced was PBMCs or a T cell subset sorted from them (not recorded which). These receptors were collected from an adult woman who had mild COVID-19 (a few samples of this study predate the infection). Cell type and time point are not known.

This clonotype was picked up a small number of times. The chain carries TRBV3-1 and TRBJ1-1, with no clear D. Trimming left V 4 bases short and J 2 bases short, with 26 bases between. This CDR3 has 19 amino acids. The germline CDR1 and CDR2 sequences are LGHDT and YNNKEL (reference sequence). The CDR3 spells CASSLIVVGLPRTNTEAFF. For the CDR3, the DNA is TGTGCCAGCAGCCTTATCGTAGTAGGGTTGCCCAGGACTAACACTGAAGCTTTCTTT.

This clonotype occurred once. The chain links TRBV20-1 to TRBJ2-7, with 11 bases matching TRBD2. CDR1 is DFQATT, CDR2 SNEGSKA, per germline (reference sequence). The V gene end was trimmed by 5 bases and the J gene end by 6 bases; junction bases not matched to a gene: 9. The length of the CDR3 is 14 residues. The CDR3 loop reads CSASRLAGTGEQYF. CDR3 DNA sequence: TGCAGTGCTTCCCGACTAGCGGGAACTGGCGAGCAGTACTTC.

This rearrangement joins TRBV7-9 to TRBJ1-1; weak D call: TRBD1 (5 bases). Germline assignment: CDR1 SEHNR and CDR2 FQNEAQ (reference sequence). V was shortened by 5 bases and J by 5 bases, with 15 bases between the two germline ends. The CDR3 contains 14 residues. The DNA of the CDR3 is TGTGCCAGCAGCGAAAACGGCAGGGAAACTGAAGCTTTCTTT. Protein sequence: CASSENGRETEAFF.

In its sample, this clonotype was seen a few times. The CDR3 DNA is TGTGCCAGCAGTGACAGATTCTCTAGCACAGATACGCAGTATTTT. This gives the protein CASSDRFSSTDTQYF. The gene calls are TRBV6-4 and TRBJ2-3; the D is unclear. The CDR3 runs to 15 residues. Trimming removed 2 bases from V and 0 bases from J, with 9 bases in between. Per the germline V gene, CDR1 is MRHNA and CDR2 is SNTAGT.

The chain employs TRBV5-1 and TRBJ2-2; 10 nucleotides agree with TRBD2. Germline CDR1 reads SGHRS; CDR2 reads YFSETQ. The ends lost 1 base at V and 6 bases at J; junction bases unmatched: 3. The CDR3 spans 15 residues. CDR3: CASSLTSGVAGELFF. DNA for the CDR3: TGCGCCAGCAGCTTGACTAGCGGGGTCGCCGGGGAGCTGTTTTTT.

The chain uses TRBV11-2 and TRBJ1-1; no definite D call. Trimming shortened V by 1 base and J by 5 bases, and 14 bases separated the two germline ends. The CDR3 covers 15 residues. Looked up from germline, CDR1 is SGHAT and CDR2 is FQNNGV. The CDR3 loop is CASSLASTEWTEAFF. The CDR3 region has the DNA TGTGCCAGCAGCTTAGCCTCCACCGAATGGACTGAAGCTTTCTTT.

This clonotype has more than one count but fewer than ten. The chain combines TRBV15 with TRBJ2-1; TRBD1 might be the D (6 bases). The germline CDR1 and CDR2 sequences are LNHNV and YYDKDF (reference sequence). The V and J ends lost 0 bases and 4 bases respectively, with 10 bases between them. CDR3 size: 15 residues. This CDR3 is CATSRDSDRYNEQFF. The DNA for the CDR3 is TGTGCCACCAGCAGAGATTCGGACAGATACAATGAGCAGTTCTTC.

The J gene is TRBJ1-1, the V gene TRBV20-1, with TRBD1 as a possible D gene (6 bases). Trimming took 4 bases from V and 6 from J, leaving 18 bases between them. CDR1 and CDR2 from the germline V gene are DFQATT and SNEGSKA (reference sequence). The CDR3 runs 14 residues. In DNA form, the CDR3 reads TGCAGTGCTAACGGGGGGGCCGGTAGCGCTGAAGCTTTCTTT. This gives the protein CSANGGAGSAEAFF.

The CDR3 protein is CASSLPGAGYTF. CDR3 nucleotides: TGTGCCAGCAGCTTGCCGGGAGCTGGCTACACCTTC. V usage is TRBV5-6 and J usage is TRBJ1-2; D gene ambiguous. Trimming took 1 base from V and 7 from J, leaving 8 bases between them. Per the germline V gene, CDR1 is SGHDT and CDR2 is YYEEEE. The CDR3 is 12 amino acids.

In its sample, this clonotype was seen a few times. The genes are TRBV5-1 and TRBJ2-5, with TRBD1 matching 10 bases. Germline lookup yields CDR1 SGHRS and CDR2 YFSETQ. Losses at the gene ends were 2 bases for V and 5 bases for J; bases not matched to a gene: 12. This CDR3 spans 17 amino acids. CDR3 sequence reads: CASSLARTGGIGETQYF. For the CDR3, the DNA is TGCGCCAGCAGCTTAGCCCGGACAGGGGGAATTGGGGAGACCCAGTACTTC.

The rearrangement uses TRBV9 and TRBJ2-3, with 7 bases lining up with TRBD1. The CDR3 has 16 amino acids. V gave up 0 bases and J gave up 1 base; unmatched junction bases: 5. Germline CDR1 reads SGDLS; CDR2 reads YYNGEE. CDR3 nucleotides: TGTGCCAGCAGCGTAGGAGGGGGCATGGGCACAGATACGCAGTATTTT. Translated: CASSVGGGMGTDTQYF.

In this sample, this clonotype turned up a few times. The V call is TRBV18, the J call TRBJ2-1; D is unresolved. Germline assignment: CDR1 KGHSH and CDR2 LQKENI. CDR3 length: 12 residues. V lost 2 bases to trimming and J lost 7 bases, with 6 bases between them. The CDR3 loop reads CASSPDENEQFF. The CDR3 DNA sequence: TGTGCCAGCTCACCAGACGAGAATGAGCAGTTCTTC.

The V call is TRBV25-1, the J call TRBJ1-1; D unresolved. This CDR3 has 11 residues. The germline gives CDR1 MGHDK, CDR2 SYGVNS. Deletions cut 5 bases from V and 8 bases from J, with 9 bases between. The CDR3 nucleotides are TGTGCCAGCAGTTTACTCTACGAAGCTTTCTTT. It yields the protein CASSLLYEAFF.

This clonotype was found a few times. The genes are TRBV7-9 and TRBJ2-5, with 11 bases identical to TRBD2. The CDR3 loop spans 15 amino acids. Trimming took 3 bases from V and 4 from J; bases not matched to a gene: 4. Germline V gene data show CDR1 as SEHNR and CDR2 as FQNEAQ (reference sequence). The CDR3 sequence is CASSLTLAGVETQYF. CDR3 coding DNA: TGTGCCAGCAGCTTGACACTAGCGGGGGTAGAGACCCAGTACTTC.

The J gene is TRBJ2-3, the V gene TRBV2; no definite D call. V lost 8 bases, J lost 2 bases, and 14 bases lay in between. The germline CDR1 and CDR2 sequences are SNHLY and FYNNEI. The CDR3 loop spans 14 amino acids. This chain's CDR3 is CASCLLANTDTQYF. The CDR3 nucleotides read TGTGCCAGCTGTCTCTTGGCTAACACAGATACGCAGTATTTT.

This clonotype was seen a handful of times. The chain employs TRBV3-1 and TRBJ2-7; no reliable D call. The germline V and J ends were trimmed by 3 bases and 6 bases, with 9 bases remaining between them. This CDR3 contains 12 residues. Germline CDR1 and CDR2: LGHDT and YNNKEL (reference sequence). The CDR3 DNA reads as TGTGCCAGCAGCCAGGGCTACTTCGAGCAGTACTTC. Translating it yields CASSQGYFEQYF.

The chain combines TRBV27 with TRBJ1-1; the D gene is possibly TRBD1 (5 bases). The CDR3 covers 14 residues. Germline lookup yields CDR1 MNHEY and CDR2 SMNVEV (reference sequence). Trimming cost V 5 bases and J 5 bases, with 15 bases left between them. The CDR3 sequence: CASSPRRQQTEAFF. CDR3 nucleotides: TGTGCCAGCAGTCCGAGAAGACAGCAAACTGAAGCTTTCTTT.

CDR3 in DNA: TGTGCCAGTTCGGAGCCTTTTGCTAGCACAGATACGCAGTATTTT. This gives the protein CASSEPFASTDTQYF. The chain recombines TRBV19 with TRBJ2-3; D uncertain. CDR3 length: 15 residues. In germline, CDR1 is LNHDA, CDR2 SQIVND (reference sequence). The ends were cut back, 8 bases at V and 0 bases at J, with 15 bases in the middle.

This clonotype appeared a few times. The CDR3 region is CASSATTSGRASYEQYF. The CDR3 DNA reads TGCGCCAGCAGCGCAACCACTAGCGGGAGGGCCTCGTACGAGCAGTACTTC. This chain joins TRBV5-1 and TRBJ2-7, with TRBD2 identical over 13 bases. In germline, CDR1 is SGHRS, CDR2 YFSETQ. The CDR3 has 17 amino acids. The V gene end was trimmed by 4 bases and the J gene end by 4 bases; junction bases not matched to a gene: 11.

CDR3 in DNA: TGTGCCTGGAAGGGGGCCATGACCGCCTACAATGAGCAGTTCTTC. Translating gives CAWKGAMTAYNEQFF. The rearrangement links TRBV30 to TRBJ2-1, with 7 positions matching TRBD1. This CDR3 is 15 amino acids long. From germline, CDR1 is GTSNPN and CDR2 SVGIG (reference sequence). The V and J ends lost 4 bases and 2 bases, in that order; junction bases with no gene match: 8.

The chain is built from TRBV6-1 and TRBJ2-5; D not certain. Germline V lookup: CDR1 MNHNS, CDR2 SASEGT. The CDR3 contains 11 residues. Trimming cost V 4 bases and J 3 bases, with 3 bases left between them. CDR3 coding DNA: TGTGCCAGCAGTGCAAAAGAGACCCAGTACTTC. This encodes CASSAKETQYF.

This clonotype turned up a few times. This chain connects TRBV6-2 or TRBV6-3 to TRBJ2-7, with TRBD2 matching 11 bases. The V and J ends lost 0 bases and 2 bases, in that order; junction bases with no gene match: 9. CDR1 and CDR2 from the germline V gene are MNHEY and SVGEGT. The CDR3 spans 18 residues. Written as DNA, the CDR3 is TGTGCCAGCAGTTACTCGAGGCTAGCGGGAGGCCCTCCCTACGAGCAGTACTTC. Translation gives CASSYSRLAGGPPYEQYF.

The V gene is TRBV9, the J gene TRBJ2-1; 9 bases are shared with TRBD1. J was trimmed by 3 bases and V by 3 bases; bases with no gene match: 4. The CDR3 is made up of 15 amino acids. Germline assignment: CDR1 SGDLS and CDR2 YYNGEE. The CDR3 sequence: CASSARDRDYNEQFF. The CDR3 DNA sequence: TGTGCCAGCAGCGCCCGGGACAGGGACTACAATGAGCAGTTCTTC.

This clonotype was seen repeatedly, ten times or more. The V gene is TRBV20-1, the J gene TRBJ2-1; 7 bases agree with TRBD1. The germline CDR1 and CDR2 sequences are DFQATT and SNEGSKA (reference sequence). The V gene end was trimmed by 6 bases and the J gene end by 0 bases; junction bases not matched to a gene: 11. The CDR3 spans 16 residues. Here the CDR3 DNA reads TGCAGTGCCCACGTGGACAGGACCTACTCCTACAATGAGCAGTTCTTC. Its translation is CSAHVDRTYSYNEQFF.

The sample holds a few counts of this clonotype. This CDR3 is CASSTQPSSYNEQFF. CDR3 nucleotides: TGTGCCAGCAGCACCCAGCCGAGCTCCTACAATGAGCAGTTCTTC. V is TRBV7-2 and J is TRBJ2-1; D is unclear. With 5 bases removed from V and 0 bases from J, the gap between germline ends came to 11 bases. CDR1 and CDR2 (germline): SGHTA, FQGNSA. CDR3 length equals 15 residues.

This clonotype appeared a few times. This rearrangement joins TRBV9 to TRBJ2-1; 10 bases align to TRBD2. The V and J ends lost 2 bases and 0 bases, in that order; junction bases with no gene match: 5. The CDR3 totals 17 residues. Germline V gives CDR1 SGDLS, CDR2 YYNGEE. The CDR3 nucleotides read TGTGCCAGCAGCGTCGGTAGCGGGGGGTTCTCCTACAATGAGCAGTTCTTC. Amino acid sequence: CASSVGSGGFSYNEQFF.